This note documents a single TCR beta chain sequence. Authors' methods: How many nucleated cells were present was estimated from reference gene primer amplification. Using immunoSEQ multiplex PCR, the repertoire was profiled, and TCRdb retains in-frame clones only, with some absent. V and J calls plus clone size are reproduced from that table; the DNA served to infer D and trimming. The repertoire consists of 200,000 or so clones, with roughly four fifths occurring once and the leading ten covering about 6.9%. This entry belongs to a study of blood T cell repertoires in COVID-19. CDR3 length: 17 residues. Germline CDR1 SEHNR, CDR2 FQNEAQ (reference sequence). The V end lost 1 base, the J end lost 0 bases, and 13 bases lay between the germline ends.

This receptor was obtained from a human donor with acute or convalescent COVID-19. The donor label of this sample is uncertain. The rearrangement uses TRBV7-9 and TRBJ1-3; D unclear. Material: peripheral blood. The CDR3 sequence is CASSLDMGLGSGNTIYF. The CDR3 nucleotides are TGTGCCAGCAGCTTAGATATGGGCCTGGGCTCTGGAAACACCATATATTTT.